The sequence of this T cell receptor (beta chain) was determined in a study of blood T cells in healthy people across ages. Note on this clonotype: Its cognate antigen is unknown.

Drawing of peripheral blood yielded about 10 milliliters from each donor. There were at least 5 micrograms of total RNA extracted from every sample. Using a J-beta primer mix together with a sample-barcoded 5' primer, a second PCR was run for roughly 7 to 12 cycles. TCRdb fed the 5' RACE reads into MiXCR, producing one record per CDR3 protein. The sample holds about 1.8 million distinct CDR3 sequences, around half seen once. This CDR3 spans 17 amino acids. The ends lost 2 bases at V and 2 bases at J; junction bases unmatched: 11. Germline CDR1 is DFQATT and CDR2 is SNEGSKA (reference sequence). Study results and caveats: The recorded TCR beta diversity per million T cells decreased in a roughly linear manner with age.

The origin of this receptor is a woman in her forties in good health. The chain carries TRBV20-1 and TRBJ2-1, with TRBD2 matching over 8 bases. The material sequenced was blood. CDR3 amino acids: CSARPRGGPSPYNEQFF. CDR3 sequence (DNA): TGCAGTGCTAGACCGCGCGGGGGGCCAAGCCCCTACAATGAGCAGTTCTTC.